Listed below are T cell receptor beta chains from one sample, sequenced in a study of cytomegalovirus exposure and HLA in healthy donors. Data came from immunoSEQ multiplex PCR; TCRdb stores just in-frame clones and leaves some out. The sample lists 150,000 to 200,000 clones; more than 60% were seen once. Sequenced input: PBMCs. These receptors all come from a woman in her 30s in good health and CMV-seronegative. Each CDR3 is given with its conserved first and last residue.

v_gene	j_gene	CDR3aa
TRBV9	TRBJ1-1	CASSPRRDGNTEAFF
TRBV6-1	TRBJ2-3	CASSETSGLDTQYF
TRBV9	TRBJ2-1	CASSVGGRGLYNEQFF
TRBV7-6	TRBJ1-1	CASSPIVSLGGEAFF
TRBV19	TRBJ1-6	CASSPGQGVWSYNSPLHF
TRBV5-1	TRBJ1-4	CASSPGTGTNEKLFF
TRBV9	TRBJ1-5	CASSVGGGDNQPQHF
TRBV9	TRBJ2-1	CASSAQTGQTYQGEQFF
TRBV29-1	TRBJ2-5	CSVVGAGGQETQYF
TRBV18	TRBJ2-7	CASSPDRYEQYF
TRBV5-4	TRBJ1-4	CASSWTPTNEKLFF
TRBV7-3	TRBJ2-3	CASSATGPPDTQYF
TRBV7-2	TRBJ1-5	CASSEQGGKRNQPQHF
TRBV9	TRBJ1-2	CASSVDRAGYTF
TRBV25-1	TRBJ1-1	CASSQTGLTEAFF
TRBV30	TRBJ2-5	CAWSKTSKETQYF
TRBV27	TRBJ2-3	CASSSDMAQGTDTQYF
TRBV5-4	TRBJ2-2	CASSWGTRYTGELFF
TRBV29-1	TRBJ2-7	CSVDRGTSLEQYF
TRBV9	TRBJ1-2	CASSPGGVNYGYTF
TRBV7-3	TRBJ1-2	CASSPQGGRETF
TRBV5-4	TRBJ1-5	CASSLDRNNQPQHF
TRBV5-4	TRBJ2-7	CASSRSGYSYEQYF
TRBV18	TRBJ1-2	CASSPGVPNYGYTF
TRBV29-1	TRBJ1-6	CSVGQGVNSPLHF
TRBV18	TRBJ1-1	CASSRRAEAFF
TRBV6-1	TRBJ2-3	CASRDSPSTDTQYF
TRBV12-5	TRBJ2-3	CASGLGPWTGGSTDTQYF
TRBV18	TRBJ2-2	CASSLLAIIGAAHGELFF
TRBV6-6	TRBJ1-2	CASSYSNGAANYGYTF
TRBV5-4	TRBJ2-2	CASSFEPWGVLNTGELFF
TRBV6-5	NA	CASSQGLTSYEQYF
TRBV5-6	TRBJ2-1	CASSPQAGAANEQFF
TRBV19	TRBJ2-1	CASSILAGVSYNEQFF
TRBV6-1	TRBJ2-3	CASSEALLGAGAVDTQYF
TRBV4-2	TRBJ2-2	CASSQALAGGTGELFF
TRBV6-1	TRBJ1-1	CASNRGLNTEAFF
TRBV7-2	TRBJ2-5	CASSRPGEETQYF
TRBV5-1	TRBJ2-2	CASSPHYLGRGTGELFF
TRBV5-6	TRBJ1-1	CASSSNNGWWTEAFF
TRBV23-1	TRBJ1-5	CASSLRNGRVSQPQHF
TRBV7-2	TRBJ1-2	CASSESYGYTF
TRBV5-1	TRBJ1-1	CASSLGQGALNTEAFF
TRBV5-6	TRBJ2-3	CASSLGRRDTQYF
TRBV27	TRBJ2-7	CASSLGLGTGATYEQYF
TRBV28	TRBJ1-2	CASSLNGQGANYGYTF
TRBV7-2	TRBJ2-7	CASSPQGGYYEQYF
TRBV7-2	TRBJ2-1	CASSFGAGGYNEQFF
TRBV2	TRBJ2-1	CAITRDRGTNEQFF
TRBV2	TRBJ2-3	CASSWTRGGTDTQYF